This T cell receptor (beta chain) was found in a study of human versus mouse CDR3 diversity and MHC coevolution. Overall study: Between roughly 0.6 x 10^7 and 1.7 x 10^7 valid reads came from each sample. Points from the study as a whole: iCHAO1 estimated the human TCR beta repertoire at roughly 1.6 million clonotypes. The lowest clonal inequality scores came from most of the three human donors. On average, humans showed more CDR3 deletions and insertions than mice.

Note on this clone: Its antigen is unidentified.

Clones were sequenced by immunoSEQ multiplex PCR, and TCRdb holds only the in-frame ones, with some missing. The table includes about 81,000 clones, around 95% detected once. The sequence was obtained from a person between 25 and 70 years old in good health. The sequenced material came from naive CD4+ T cells from blood. The sample's subset: CD45RO-negative CD62L-positive naive CD4 T cells.

The CDR3 reads CASSLGGSGSYTQYF. DNA for the CDR3: TGTGCCAGCAGCTTAGGGGGTAGCGGGAGCTATACGCAGTATTTT. The chain employs TRBV7-2 and TRBJ2-3; 9 bases match TRBD2. Germline V gene lookup returns CDR1 SGHTA and CDR2 FQGNSA. This CDR3 is built from 15 residues. After removal of 1 base from V and 7 bases from J, the junction contained 6 bases not matched to a gene.